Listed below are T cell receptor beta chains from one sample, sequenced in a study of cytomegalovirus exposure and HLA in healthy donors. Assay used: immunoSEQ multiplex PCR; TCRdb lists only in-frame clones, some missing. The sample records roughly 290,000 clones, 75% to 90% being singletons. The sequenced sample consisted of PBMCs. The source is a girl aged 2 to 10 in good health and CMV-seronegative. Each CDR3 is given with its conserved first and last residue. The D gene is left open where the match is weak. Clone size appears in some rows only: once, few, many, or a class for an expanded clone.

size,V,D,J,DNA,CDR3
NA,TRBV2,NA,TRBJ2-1,TGTGCCAGCAGTGTTATACCCCCGGGGCAGTTCTTC,CASSVIPPGQFF
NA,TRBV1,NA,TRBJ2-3,TGCACCAGCAGCCAATACCCAAGCGGGAGATGTACAGATACGCAGTATTTT,CTSSQYPSGRCTDTQYF
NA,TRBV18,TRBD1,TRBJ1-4,TGTGCCAGCTCACCGGGACAGCTTAATGAAAAACTGTTTTTT,CASSPGQLNEKLFF
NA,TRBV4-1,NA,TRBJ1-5,TGCGCCAGCAGCCAAGAGGGTTGGAGGATCAATCAGCCCCAGCATTTT,CASSQEGWRINQPQHF
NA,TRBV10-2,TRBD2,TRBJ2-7,TGCGCCAGCAGTGAGTCGCTGAGCGGGAGCTTCGAGCAGTACTTC,CASSESLSGSFEQYF
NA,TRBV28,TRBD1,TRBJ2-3,TGTGCCAGCAGTTTCCGGGGCAGGGGGCGGACAGATACGCAGTATTTT,CASSFRGRGRTDTQYF
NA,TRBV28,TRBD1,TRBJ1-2,TGTGCCAGCACCACCAGCGGACAGGTGGGGGGATATGGCTACACCTTC,CASTTSGQVGGYGYTF
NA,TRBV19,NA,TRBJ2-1,TGTGCCACCCAGATAACAGGGGGGACTACTACCTCCTACAATGAGCAGTTCTTC,CATQITGGTTTSYNEQFF
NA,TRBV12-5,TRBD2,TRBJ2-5,TGTGCTAGTGGACCTACCGGGACTAGGGACACAGAGACCCAGTACTTC,CASGPTGTRDTETQYF
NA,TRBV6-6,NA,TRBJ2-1,TGTGCCAGCACCCCAGCGCAGTACAATGAGCAGTTCTTC,CASTPAQYNEQFF
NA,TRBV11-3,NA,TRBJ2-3,TGTGCCAGCAGCCCTAGCACAGATACGCAGTATTTT,CASSPSTDTQYF
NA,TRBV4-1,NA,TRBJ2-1,TGCGCCAGCAGCCCCATCGGGACAACCCATTCCTACAATGAGCAGTTCTTC,CASSPIGTTHSYNEQFF
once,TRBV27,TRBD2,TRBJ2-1,TGTGCCAGCAGTTTTGGCGGGAGGGCGAGTAATGAGCAGTTCTTC,CASSFGGRASNEQFF
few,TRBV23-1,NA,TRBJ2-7,TGCGCCAGCAGTCAATCTATGCGGTCTGCCTACGAGCAGTACTTC,CASSQSMRSAYEQYF
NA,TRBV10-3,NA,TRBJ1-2,TGTGCCATCGGGTTCGGCAGCGGAAACAACAACTATGGCTACACCTTC,CAIGFGSGNNNYGYTF
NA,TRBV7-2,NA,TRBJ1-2,TGTGCCAGCAGCTTACTGACAGGTGCCTATGGCTACACCTTC,CASSLLTGAYGYTF
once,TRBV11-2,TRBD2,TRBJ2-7,TGTGCCAGCAGCTCCGGACGGGAGGGGACCTACGAGCAGTACTTC,CASSSGREGTYEQYF
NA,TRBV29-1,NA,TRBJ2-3,TGCAGCGTTGTTAGTAGGCTAGCTCGTTACACAGATACGCAGTATTTT,CSVVSRLARYTDTQYF
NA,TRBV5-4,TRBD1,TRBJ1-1,TGTGCCAGCAGCCGACCCGGGACAGGGAACACTGAAGCTTTCTTT,CASSRPGTGNTEAFF
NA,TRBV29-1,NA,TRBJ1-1,TGCAGTTCCTATTCAGGGGAATGGTCTGAAGCTTTCTTT,CSSYSGEWSEAFF
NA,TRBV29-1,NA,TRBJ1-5,TGCAGCGTTGGACAGGAGAATCAGCCCCAGCATTTT,CSVGQENQPQHF
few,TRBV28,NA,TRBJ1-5,TGTGCCAGCAGTACGAACAGGGAAGGCAATCAGCCCCAGCATTTT,CASSTNREGNQPQHF
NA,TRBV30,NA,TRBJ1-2,TGTGCCTGGTCGCAGGGGAACTATGGCTACACCTTC,CAWSQGNYGYTF
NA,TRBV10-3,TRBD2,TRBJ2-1,TGTGCCATCAAACCCGGGACTAGCTACAATGAGCAGTTCTTC,CAIKPGTSYNEQFF
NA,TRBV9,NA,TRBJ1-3,TGTGCCAGCAGCGACGCAGGGATCTCTGGAAACACCATATATTTT,CASSDAGISGNTIYF
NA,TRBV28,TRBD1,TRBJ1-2,TGTGCCAGCAGTTTCTACACAGGGGGCCTCTATGGCTACACCTTC,CASSFYTGGLYGYTF
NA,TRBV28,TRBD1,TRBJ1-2,TGTGCCAGCAGTTCAACCTCCGGGACAGGGGGGTATGGCTACACCTTC,CASSSTSGTGGYGYTF
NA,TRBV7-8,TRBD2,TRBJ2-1,TGTGCCAGCAGCTTGGGTAGCGGGAGTTTCGGGTCGGAGTTCTTC,CASSLGSGSFGSEFF
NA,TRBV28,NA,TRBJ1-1,TGTGCCAGCAACGCAGACAGGTTGAACACTGAAGCTTTCTTT,CASNADRLNTEAFF
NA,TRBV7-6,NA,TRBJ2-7,TGTGCCAGCAGCTCGAAAGGGGGAGCTGCCTCCTACGAGCAGTACTTC,CASSSKGGAASYEQYF
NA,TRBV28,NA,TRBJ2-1,TGTGCCAGCAGTGCCCCTGGCGGCGCCTACAATGAGCAGTTCTTC,CASSAPGGAYNEQFF
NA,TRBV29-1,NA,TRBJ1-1,TGCAGCGTTGAAGACGAGGCCATGAACACTGAAGCTTTCTTT,CSVEDEAMNTEAFF
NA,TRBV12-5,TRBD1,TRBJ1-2,TGTGCTAGTGGTTTCCTCCGGACAGGGAATGGCTACACCTTC,CASGFLRTGNGYTF
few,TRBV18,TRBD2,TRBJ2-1,TGTGCCAGCTCACTTATAGCGGGGGATGAGCAGTTCTTC,CASSLIAGDEQFF
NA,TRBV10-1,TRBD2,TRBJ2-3,TGCGCCGGGGACTATTCGCGGTATTTT,CAGDYSRYF
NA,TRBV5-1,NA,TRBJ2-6,TGCGCCAGCAGCCCCCCAGGCTCTGGGGCCAACGTTCTGACTTTC,CASSPPGSGANVLTF
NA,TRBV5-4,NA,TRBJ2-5,TGTGCCAGCAGCTTGGCCAGGCAAGAGACCCAGTACTTC,CASSLARQETQYF
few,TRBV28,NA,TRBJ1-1,TGTGCCAGCAGTCCTTTCAGTAAACTGAACACTGAAGCTTTCTTT,CASSPFSKLNTEAFF
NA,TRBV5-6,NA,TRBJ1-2,TGTGCCAGCAGCTTGCGGGGGATAGCGATCTACACCTTC,CASSLRGIAIYTF
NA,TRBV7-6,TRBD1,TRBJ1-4,TGTGCCAGCAGCTTATTTAGGACAGGGCAAATCGAAAAACTGTTTTTT,CASSLFRTGQIEKLFF
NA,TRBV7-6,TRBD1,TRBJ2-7,TGTGCCAGCAGCTTCAGACAGGGGTACGAGCAGTACTTC,CASSFRQGYEQYF